Below are 30 T cell receptor beta chains sequenced from a single sample in a study of cytomegalovirus exposure and HLA in healthy donors. Vbeta (60) and Jbeta (13) primers were used in the PCR. The assay was immunoSEQ multiplex PCR, and TCRdb's table has in-frame clones only and misses some. The top ten hold roughly 3% of the sample, which has roughly 200,000 clones, roughly 80% seen once. Sequencing used PBMCs. Receptors were obtained from a woman aged 25 to 39 in good health and CMV-seronegative.

V and J are TRBV27 and TRBJ2-1; possibly TRBD2 for D (5 bases). CDR3 length equals 17 residues. V lost 0 bases and J 2 bases, leaving 14 bases between the germline ends. The germline gives CDR1 MNHEY, CDR2 SMNVEV (reference sequence). The CDR3 reads CASSLSGGRRTYNEQFF. CDR3 bases: TGTGCCAGCAGTTTATCGGGCGGCCGGAGGACCTACAATGAGCAGTTCTTC.

The V and J genes are TRBV5-5 and TRBJ1-2; D perhaps matches TRBD1 (5 bases). This CDR3 contains 16 residues. The V gene's germline CDR1 is SGHKS and CDR2 YYEKEE (reference sequence). V lost 1 base to trimming and J lost 0 bases, with 13 bases between them. This CDR3 reads CASSLLEGRTNYGYTF. DNA of the CDR3: TGTGCCAGCAGCTTGTTGGAGGGGCGAACTAACTATGGCTACACCTTC.

V is TRBV10-2 and J is TRBJ2-7; 7 nucleotides agree with TRBD1. This CDR3 is 14 amino acids long. Trimming removed 2 bases from V and 3 bases from J; junction bases left unmatched: 4. Per germline, CDR1 WSHSY and CDR2 SAAADI. The DNA for the CDR3 is TGCGCCAGCAGTGAGGGGACAGTACTCTACGAGCAGTACTTC. The encoded protein is CASSEGTVLYEQYF.

The V and J genes are TRBV4-1 and TRBJ1-5, with TRBD1 identical over 7 bases. The length of the CDR3 is 15 residues. V gave up 4 bases and J gave up 5 bases; unmatched junction bases: 8. CDR1 is MGHRA, CDR2 YSYEKL, per germline. In DNA form, the CDR3 reads TGCGCCAGCAGCCTTCGACAGGGACCCTATCAGCCCCAGCATTTT. It yields the protein CASSLRQGPYQPQHF.

The rearrangement links TRBV27 to TRBJ2-2; no clear D. This CDR3 comprises 14 residues. Trimming removed 3 bases from V and 1 base from J, with 6 bases in between. CDR1 is MNHEY, CDR2 SMNVEV, per germline (reference sequence). The DNA for the CDR3 is TGTGCCAGCAGTTTGGGCAGGAACACCGGGGAGCTGTTTTTT. Translated, it gives CASSLGRNTGELFF.

The CDR3 DNA follows: TGTGCCAGCAGCGACAGGGACAGAGACTACAATGAGCAGTTCTTC. Amino acid sequence: CASSDRDRDYNEQFF. The rearrangement joins TRBV9 to TRBJ2-1, with 7 bases lining up with TRBD1. Germline CDR1 SGDLS, CDR2 YYNGEE. V dropped 3 bases and J dropped 3; count of bases not matched to a gene: 6. The CDR3 length is 15 residues.

This sequence joins TRBV5-6 and TRBJ2-7, with a tentative D call TRBD2 (6 bases). There are 14 residues in the CDR3. With 2 bases removed from V and 7 bases from J, the gap between germline ends came to 16 bases. Germline V gene data show CDR1 as SGHDT and CDR2 as YYEEEE. This chain's CDR3 is CASSFRGMVWEQYF. CDR3 DNA: TGTGCCAGCAGCTTTCGCGGGATGGTATGGGAGCAGTACTTC. Full variable domain (outside the CDR3, taken from reference TRBV5-6 and TRBJ2-7): DAGVTQSPTHLIKTRGQQVTLRCSPKSGHDTVSWYQQALGQGPQFIFQYYEEEERQRGNFPDRFSGHQFPNYSSELNVNALLLGDSALYLCASSFRGMVWEQYFGPGTRLTVT.

In this sample, this clone turned up a few times. This chain uses TRBV28 with TRBJ2-3; the D gene is possibly TRBD2 (6 bases). The CDR3 is 13 amino acids. Trimming took off 5 bases at V and 9 bases at J, with 15 bases between the two ends. Germline CDR1 reads MDHEN; CDR2 reads SYDVKM. The CDR3, as DNA: TGTGCCAGCAGTCGCGCCTTGGAGGGCACGCAGTATTTT. As protein: CASSRALEGTQYF.

The chain has TRBV5-1 and TRBJ2-7; D is undetermined. V was trimmed by 2 bases and J by 3 bases, leaving 12 bases between them. The CDR3 sequence is 14 residues long. Germline V gene lookup returns CDR1 SGHRS and CDR2 YFSETQ. The DNA of the CDR3 is TGCGCCAGCAGCTTCTCGTCTCCGGTCTACGAGCAGTACTTC. It encodes CASSFSSPVYEQYF.

This chain links TRBV11-3 with TRBJ2-7, with D hard to call. V dropped 6 bases and J dropped 6 bases, with 12 bases sitting between them. This CDR3 region has 12 residues. Germline V gene data show CDR1 as SGHNT and CDR2 as YENEEA. CDR3 in DNA: TGTGCCAGCAGTTCTGCCACAGCCGAGCAGTACTTC. It codes for CASSSATAEQYF.

A few counts support this clone. This sequence joins TRBV29-1 and TRBJ1-2; D is undetermined. The V end lost 4 bases, the J end lost 2 bases, and 11 bases lay between the germline ends. This CDR3 spans 13 amino acids. Germline V lookup: CDR1 SQVTM, CDR2 ANQGSEA. The DNA for the CDR3 is TGCAGCGTTGGTGAGGGAGGGAACTATGGCTACACCTTC. Residues: CSVGEGGNYGYTF.

The chain couples TRBV7-9 to TRBJ1-2; maybe TRBD1 (6 bases). Deletions cut 6 bases from V and 4 bases from J, with 18 bases between. In germline, CDR1 is SEHNR, CDR2 FQNEAQ (reference sequence). The CDR3 totals 15 residues. The CDR3 region has the DNA TGTGCCAGCAGTTCTCAGGGGAAGGTTAGCTATGGCTACACCTTC. Protein product: CASSSQGKVSYGYTF.

This chain links TRBV5-1 with TRBJ2-5, with TRBD1 matching 12 bases. The germline V gene encodes CDR1 SGHRS and CDR2 YFSETQ. The trim removed 7 bases at V and 11 bases at J, leaving 12 bases unmatched. CDR3 length: 14 amino acids. The CDR3 bases are TGCGCCAGCCGCCCCCGGGACAGGGGGCGTGAGCAGTACTTC. Translating it yields CASRPRDRGREQYF. Supplemented by reference TRBV5-1 and TRBJ2-5, the full variable domain reads KAGVTQTPRYLIKTRGQQVTLSCSPISGHRSVSWYQQTPGQGLQFLFEYFSETQRNKGNFPGRFSGRQFSNSRSEMNVSTLELGDSALYLCASRPRDRGREQYFGPGTRLLVL.

The genes are TRBV7-3 and TRBJ1-3; TRBD1 matches at 8 bases. The CDR3 consists of 15 residues. The germline V gene has CDR1 SGHTA and CDR2 FQGTGA. The trim removed 5 bases at V and 0 bases at J, leaving 3 bases unmatched. The CDR3 reads CASSPTGGSGNTIYF. For the CDR3, the DNA is TGTGCCAGCAGCCCTACAGGGGGCTCTGGAAACACCATATATTTT.

This clone was observed a single time. The chain has TRBV28 and TRBJ2-7; a possible D gene is TRBD1 (8 bases). The CDR3 totals 15 residues. Germline-derived CDR1 and CDR2 are MDHEN and SYDVKM. V was pared by 6 bases and J by 5 bases, with 20 bases between. The CDR3 DNA sequence: TGTGCCAGCAGACCCAACAGGGGGGGATTCGACGAGCAGTACTTC. Its protein product is CASRPNRGGFDEQYF.

This rearrangement joins TRBV7-2 to TRBJ2-2, with TRBD1 matching over 8 bases. Germline values: CDR1 SGHTA, CDR2 FQGNSA. V lost 7 bases to trimming and J lost 3 bases; unmatched junction nucleotides: 7. CDR3 size: 15 residues. The CDR3, as DNA: TGTGCCAGCACTTCCGGGACAGGCTACACCGGGGAGCTGTTTTTT. Amino acids: CASTSGTGYTGELFF.

V gene TRBV2 combines with J gene TRBJ2-5; 16 bases line up with TRBD2. V shed 7 bases and J 5 bases; nucleotides not matched to a gene: 1. The germline CDR1 and CDR2 sequences are SNHLY and FYNNEI. This CDR3 has 14 amino acids. The DNA for the CDR3 is TGTGCCAGCATGGGACTAGCGGGGGGGGAGACCCAGTACTTC. Protein sequence: CASMGLAGGETQYF.

This chain connects TRBV7-9 to TRBJ1-1; D is unresolved. Trimming removed 5 bases from V and 0 bases from J, with 4 bases in between. Germline values: CDR1 SEHNR, CDR2 FQNEAQ (reference sequence). This CDR3 is built from 12 residues. For the CDR3, the DNA is TGTGCCAGCAGCGAGGTGAACACTGAAGCTTTCTTT. Its protein is CASSEVNTEAFF. Full variable domain (missing parts from reference TRBV7-9 and TRBJ1-1): DTGVSQNPRHKITKRGQNVTFRCDPISEHNRLYWYRQTLGQGPEFLTYFQNEAQLEKSRLLSDRFSAERPKGSFSTLEIQRTEQGDSAMYLCASSEVNTEAFFGQGTRLTVV.

J is TRBJ2-1 and V is TRBV19; D remains ambiguous. Trimming stripped 5 bases from V and 8 bases from J, with 19 bases between. The CDR3 length is 15 residues. Germline lookup yields CDR1 LNHDA and CDR2 SQIVND (reference sequence). DNA of the CDR3: TGTGCCAGTAGTGAAGTACGTCACCTCGCGGATGAGCAGTTCTTC. Translated, it gives CASSEVRHLADEQFF.

In regard to this clone: The missing conserved phenylalanine or tryptophan at the end of this CDR3 makes a read error likely. The V gene is TRBV9, the J gene TRBJ2-3; 7 positions match TRBD1. The V and J ends lost 3 bases and 2 bases, in that order; junction bases with no gene match: 9. Looked up from germline, CDR1 is SGDLS and CDR2 is YYNGEE. CDR3 length: 16 residues. DNA of the CDR3: TGTGCCAGCAGCGCCCAGACAGGGAATCCCACAGATACGCAGTATTCT. Residues: CASSAQTGNPTDTQYS.

This clone was seen a few times. The J gene is TRBJ2-1, the V gene TRBV25-1; weak D call: TRBD2 (6 bases). This CDR3 has 12 amino acids. Looked up from germline, CDR1 is MGHDK and CDR2 is SYGVNS. V was pared by 2 bases and J by 9 bases, with 8 bases between. CDR3 nucleotides: TGTGCCAGCAGTGAAATGGGAGGTGAGCAGTTCTTC. This codes for CASSEMGGEQFF.

The V call is TRBV6-1, the J call TRBJ1-2, with D maybe TRBD1 (5 bases). This CDR3 is 15 amino acids long. Germline CDR1 and CDR2: MNHNS and SASEGT. With 5 bases removed from V and 0 bases from J, the gap between germline ends came to 13 bases. The chain's CDR3 is CASSSGLRANYGYTF. CDR3 in DNA: TGTGCCAGCAGTTCGGGACTCAGAGCTAACTATGGCTACACCTTC.

This sequence joins TRBV19 and TRBJ2-7; TRBD1 might be the D (6 bases). The V end was cut by 6 bases, the J end by 2 bases, with 11 bases between. The CDR3 has 13 residues. The germline gives CDR1 LNHDA, CDR2 SQIVND (reference sequence). CDR3 in amino acids: CASRLTGTYEQYF. CDR3 in DNA: TGTGCCAGTAGACTGACAGGTACCTACGAGCAGTACTTC.

The chain couples TRBV19 to TRBJ1-4; 7 bases align to TRBD1. This CDR3 is built from 14 residues. V dropped 6 bases and J dropped 8; count of bases not matched to a gene: 9. In germline, CDR1 is LNHDA, CDR2 SQIVND (reference sequence). CDR3 DNA: TGTGCCAGTAGCCAAGACAGGGATCGGGAAAAACTGTTTTTT. Its translation is CASSQDRDREKLFF.

The chain links TRBV11-2 to TRBJ1-5; possible D gene TRBD1, 5 bases. The length of the CDR3 is 13 residues. V was pared by 1 base and J by 4 bases, with 5 bases between. The germline V gene has CDR1 SGHAT and CDR2 FQNNGV. CDR3 sequence (DNA): TGTGCCAGCAGCTTAGGACAGAATCAGCCCCAGCATTTT. Translating it yields CASSLGQNQPQHF.

The table lists this clone with a few counts. The chain couples TRBV5-3 to TRBJ2-1, with 7 bases lining up with TRBD2. TRBV5-3 is an ORF for which the function is uncertain. V shed 4 bases and J 8 bases; nucleotides not matched to a gene: 21. The CDR3 totals 18 residues. CDR3 residues: CARSLDSFGLEERDEQFF. CDR3 sequence (DNA): TGTGCCAGAAGCCTAGACAGTTTCGGACTAGAGGAGCGCGATGAGCAGTTCTTC.

V gene TRBV6-5 combines with J gene TRBJ1-5; D gene uncertain. There are 14 residues in the CDR3. Germline V gene lookup returns CDR1 MNHEY and CDR2 SVGAGI. V lost 6 bases to trimming and J lost 4 bases, with 13 bases between them. The CDR3 DNA reads as TGTGCCAGCAGAGCGAACCTCCAAAATCAGCCCCAGCATTTT. Translating it yields CASRANLQNQPQHF.

V is TRBV5-4 and J is TRBJ2-5, with D hard to call. Trimming pared 4 bases from V and 4 bases from J, leaving 8 bases between. Germline assignment: CDR1 SGHNT and CDR2 YYREEE (reference sequence). This CDR3 has 12 amino acids. The CDR3 protein is CASSNFPETQYF. CDR3 nucleotide sequence: TGTGCCAGCAGCAACTTCCCAGAGACCCAGTACTTC.

V is TRBV5-5 and J is TRBJ1-2, with D uncertain. V was clipped by 4 bases and J by 4 bases, with 14 bases between them. This CDR3 comprises 14 residues. The germline gives CDR1 SGHKS, CDR2 YYEKEE (reference sequence). In DNA form, the CDR3 reads TGTGCCAGCAGCACGGCGGTTCTACCCTATGGCTACACCTTC. Translation: CASSTAVLPYGYTF.

This sequence joins TRBV9 and TRBJ1-2; TRBD1 is a possible D gene (5 bases). This CDR3 is built from 14 residues. V dropped 4 bases and J dropped 3 bases, with 13 bases sitting between them. CDR1 SGDLS and CDR2 YYNGEE come from the germline V gene. The CDR3 nucleotides read TGTGCCAGCAGCTTCAGGGATTCGGACTATGGCTACACCTTC. Its protein is CASSFRDSDYGYTF.